This T cell receptor (beta chain) was obtained from a study of T cell responses to AZD1222 COVID-19 vaccine. With respect to this clone: Antigen: not known.

Findings and limits, study-wide: Along spike, vaccine-associated CD4 TCRs were found throughout, with dominance at 160-218 and 743-854. It was only a handful of AZD1222 recipients who were seropositive at baseline.

Using immunoSEQ multiplex PCR, the repertoire was profiled, and TCRdb retains in-frame clones only, with some absent. Of under 150,000 clones in the sample, approximately 90% are singletons; the top ten hold approximately 7.6%. The germline CDR1 and CDR2 sequences are GTSNPN and SVGIG (reference sequence). CDR3 length: 13 residues. Deletions cut 2 bases from V and 1 base from J, with 6 bases between. The input for sequencing was peripheral blood, taken on day 0 of AZD1222 vaccination. The chain carries TRBV30 and TRBJ1-5, with D possibly TRBD1 on 5 matching bases. The origin of this receptor is an adult in good health. The CDR3 bases are TGTGCCTGGAGTCGGGGGAGCAATCAGCCCCAGCATTTT. Translation: CAWSRGSNQPQHF.